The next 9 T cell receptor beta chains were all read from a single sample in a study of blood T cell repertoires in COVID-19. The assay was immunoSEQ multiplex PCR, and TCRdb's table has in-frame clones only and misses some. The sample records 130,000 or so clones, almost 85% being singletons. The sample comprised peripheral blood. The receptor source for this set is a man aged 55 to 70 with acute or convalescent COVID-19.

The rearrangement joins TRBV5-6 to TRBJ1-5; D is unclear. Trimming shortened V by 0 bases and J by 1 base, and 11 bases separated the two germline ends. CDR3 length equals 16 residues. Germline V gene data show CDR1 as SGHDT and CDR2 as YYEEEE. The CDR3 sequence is CASSLGRAWSNQPQHF. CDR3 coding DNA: TGTGCCAGCAGCTTGGGGAGGGCTTGGAGCAATCAGCCCCAGCATTTT.

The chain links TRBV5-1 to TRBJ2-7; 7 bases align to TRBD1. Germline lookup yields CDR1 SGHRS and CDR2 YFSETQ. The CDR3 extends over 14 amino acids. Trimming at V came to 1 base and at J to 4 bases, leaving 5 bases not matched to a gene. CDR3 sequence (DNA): TGCGCCAGCAGCTTGAGGGGGCGCGATTACGAGCAGTACTTC. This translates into CASSLRGRDYEQYF.

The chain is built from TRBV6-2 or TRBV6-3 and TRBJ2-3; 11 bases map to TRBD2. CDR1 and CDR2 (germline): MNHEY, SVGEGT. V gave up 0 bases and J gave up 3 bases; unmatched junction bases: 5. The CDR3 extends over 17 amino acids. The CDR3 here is CASSYSIAGGATDTQYF. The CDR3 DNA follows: TGTGCCAGCAGTTACTCGATAGCGGGAGGGGCTACAGATACGCAGTATTTT.

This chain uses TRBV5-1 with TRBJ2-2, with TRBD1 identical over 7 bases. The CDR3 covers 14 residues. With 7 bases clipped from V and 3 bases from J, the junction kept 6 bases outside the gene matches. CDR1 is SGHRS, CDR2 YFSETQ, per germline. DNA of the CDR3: TGCGCCAGCGCTCTAGGGACAGACACCGGGGAGCTGTTTTTT. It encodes CASALGTDTGELFF. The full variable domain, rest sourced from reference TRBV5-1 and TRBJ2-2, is KAGVTQTPRYLIKTRGQQVTLSCSPISGHRSVSWYQQTPGQGLQFLFEYFSETQRNKGNFPGRFSGRQFSNSRSEMNVSTLELGDSALYLCASALGTDTGELFFGEGSRLTVL.

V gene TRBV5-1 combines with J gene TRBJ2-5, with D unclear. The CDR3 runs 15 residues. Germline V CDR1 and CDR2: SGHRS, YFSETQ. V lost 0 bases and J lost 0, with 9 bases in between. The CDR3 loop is CASSLASLYQETQYF. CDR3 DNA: TGCGCCAGCAGCTTGGCGTCCCTGTACCAAGAGACCCAGTACTTC. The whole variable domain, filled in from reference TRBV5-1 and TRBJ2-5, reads KAGVTQTPRYLIKTRGQQVTLSCSPISGHRSVSWYQQTPGQGLQFLFEYFSETQRNKGNFPGRFSGRQFSNSRSEMNVSTLELGDSALYLCASSLASLYQETQYFGPGTRLLVL.

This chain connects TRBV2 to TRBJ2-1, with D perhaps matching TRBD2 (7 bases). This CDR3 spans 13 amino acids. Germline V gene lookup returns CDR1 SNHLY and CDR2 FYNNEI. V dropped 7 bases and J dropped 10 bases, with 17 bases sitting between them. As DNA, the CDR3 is TGTGCCAGCAAACCCGAGGGGGGGCCAGAGCAGTTCTTC. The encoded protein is CASKPEGGPEQFF.

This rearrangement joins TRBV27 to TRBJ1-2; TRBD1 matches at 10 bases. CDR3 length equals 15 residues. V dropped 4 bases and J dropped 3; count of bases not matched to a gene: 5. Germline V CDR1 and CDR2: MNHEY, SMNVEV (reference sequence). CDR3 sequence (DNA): TGTGCCAGCAGTTCCCGGGACAGGGGTTACTATGGCTACACCTTC. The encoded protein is CASSSRDRGYYGYTF.

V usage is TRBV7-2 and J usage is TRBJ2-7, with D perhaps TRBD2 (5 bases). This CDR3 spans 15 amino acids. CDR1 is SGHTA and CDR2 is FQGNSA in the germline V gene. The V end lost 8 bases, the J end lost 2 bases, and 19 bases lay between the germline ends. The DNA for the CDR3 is TGTGCCAGCGGCCCCGGAGGTGGCAGAACCTACGAGCAGTACTTC. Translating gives CASGPGGGRTYEQYF.

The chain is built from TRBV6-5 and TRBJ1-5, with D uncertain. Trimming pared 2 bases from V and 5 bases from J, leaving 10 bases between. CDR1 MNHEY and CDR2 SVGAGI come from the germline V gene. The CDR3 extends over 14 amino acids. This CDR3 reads CASSYAGPHQPQHF. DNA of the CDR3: TGTGCCAGCAGTTACGCAGGCCCTCATCAGCCCCAGCATTTT.